Below, 9 T cell receptor beta chains from the same sample are listed, as sequenced in a study of blood T cell repertoires in COVID-19. Generated by immunoSEQ multiplex PCR, the TCRdb table keeps only in-frame clones and is missing some. The table has some 150,000 clones, around 83% seen once; the top ten hold more than 1%. The source material was peripheral blood. Source of these receptors: a man aged 35 to 55 with acute or convalescent COVID-19.

This clone was detected once. V usage is TRBV5-1 and J usage is TRBJ1-1; 9 nucleotides agree with TRBD1. There are 15 residues in the CDR3. Germline V lookup: CDR1 SGHRS, CDR2 YFSETQ. Unmatched junction bases numbered 5, after V lost 2 bases and J lost 3 bases. The CDR3 DNA reads TGCGCCAGCAGCTTCACAGGGGGCTTCGACACTGAAGCTTTCTTT. Translation: CASSFTGGFDTEAFF. The whole variable domain, filled in from reference TRBV5-1 and TRBJ1-1, reads KAGVTQTPRYLIKTRGQQVTLSCSPISGHRSVSWYQQTPGQGLQFLFEYFSETQRNKGNFPGRFSGRQFSNSRSEMNVSTLELGDSALYLCASSFTGGFDTEAFFGQGTRLTVV.

This clone has only a few counts. The chain carries TRBV6-5 and TRBJ2-1; 12 bases are a match to TRBD2. The ends lost 4 bases at V and 6 bases at J; junction bases unmatched: 7. The CDR3 totals 16 residues. Germline lookup yields CDR1 MNHEY and CDR2 SVGAGI. The CDR3 here is CASSSGLAGGTNEQFF. Here the CDR3 DNA reads TGTGCCAGCAGTTCCGGCCTAGCGGGGGGGACCAATGAGCAGTTCTTC.

The V and J genes are TRBV7-2 and TRBJ2-3; 12 bases match TRBD2. Germline V CDR1 and CDR2: SGHTA, FQGNSA. The CDR3 contains 17 residues. The trim removed 5 bases at V and 5 bases at J, leaving 11 bases unmatched. Here the CDR3 DNA reads TGTGCCAGCAGCCTATATCTAGCGGGGGGGGTCAAAGATACGCAGTATTTT. This gives the protein CASSLYLAGGVKDTQYF.

CDR3 loop: CASSLLYRGQGWSTEAFF. Written as DNA, the CDR3 is TGTGCCAGCAGCTTATTGTACAGGGGACAGGGGTGGAGCACTGAAGCTTTCTTT. The gene calls are TRBV7-6 and TRBJ1-1; 10 nucleotides match TRBD1. V was pared by 2 bases and J by 4 bases, with 13 bases of the junction left unmatched. Germline CDR1 is SGHVS and CDR2 is FNYEAQ. The CDR3 length is 18 residues.

The rearrangement uses TRBV2 and TRBJ2-1; TRBD2 matches at 14 bases. V gave up 6 bases and J gave up 4 bases; unmatched junction bases: 2. The CDR3 is 15 amino acids. Germline V gene sequence: CDR1 SNHLY, CDR2 FYNNEI. CDR3 residues: CASRTSGGGYNEQFF. The CDR3 nucleotides are TGTGCCAGCAGGACTAGCGGGGGGGGTTACAATGAGCAGTTCTTC.

The CDR3 here is CASSMGGNEQFF. DNA of the CDR3: TGTGCCAGTAGTATGGGGGGTAATGAGCAGTTCTTC. V is TRBV19 and J is TRBJ2-1, with TRBD2 as a possible D gene (6 bases). Germline values: CDR1 LNHDA, CDR2 SQIVND (reference sequence). V dropped 3 bases and J dropped 7 bases, with 7 bases sitting between them. The CDR3 spans 12 residues.

The table lists this clone with a count of one. V is TRBV5-6 and J is TRBJ1-4; D unclear. Germline values: CDR1 SGHDT, CDR2 YYEEEE. The CDR3 consists of 18 residues. Trimming cost V 1 base and J 0 bases, with 16 bases left between them. The CDR3 spells CASSLKGRELATNEKLFF. CDR3 bases: TGTGCCAGCAGCTTGAAAGGGAGAGAGCTTGCAACTAATGAAAAACTGTTTTTT.

V usage is TRBV9 and J usage is TRBJ2-5; 7 nucleotides agree with TRBD1. The germline gives CDR1 SGDLS, CDR2 YYNGEE. The junction had 13 bases not matched to a gene; V was cut back by 3 bases and J by 5 bases. The CDR3 has 16 residues. The CDR3 bases are TGTGCCAGCAGCGCAAATCGACAGGGAACTCATGAGACCCAGTACTTC. This sequence encodes CASSANRQGTHETQYF.

The genes are TRBV7-8 and TRBJ2-7; tentatively, D is TRBD1 (6 bases). This CDR3 contains 15 residues. CDR1 and CDR2 (germline): SGHVS, FQNEAQ. V dropped 2 bases and J dropped 3 bases, with 14 bases sitting between them. For the CDR3, the DNA is TGTGCCAGCAGCTTAATTTTAGGGGGACACTACGAGCAGTACTTC. It encodes CASSLILGGHYEQYF. The full variable domain, its missing parts supplied by reference TRBV7-8 and TRBJ2-7, is GAGVSQSPRYKVAKRGQDVALRCDPISGHVSLFWYQQALGQGPEFLTYFQNEAQLDKSGLPSDRFFAERPEGSVSTLKIQRTQQEDSAVYLCASSLILGGHYEQYFGPGTRLTVT.